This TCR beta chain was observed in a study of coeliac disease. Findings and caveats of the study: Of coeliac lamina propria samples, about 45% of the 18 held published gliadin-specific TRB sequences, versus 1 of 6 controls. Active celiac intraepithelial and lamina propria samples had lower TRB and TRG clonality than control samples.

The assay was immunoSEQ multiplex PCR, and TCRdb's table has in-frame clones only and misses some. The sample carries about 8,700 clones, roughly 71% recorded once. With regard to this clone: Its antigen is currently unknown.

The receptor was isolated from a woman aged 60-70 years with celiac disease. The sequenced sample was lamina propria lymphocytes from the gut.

The CDR3 DNA follows: TGTGCCAGCAGCCTTACTGGGCAGGGGGACGAGCAGTACTTC. Translation gives CASSLTGQGDEQYF. The chain couples TRBV5-4 to TRBJ2-7; 7 positions agree with TRBD1. The germline gives CDR1 SGHNT, CDR2 YYREEE (reference sequence). The CDR3 is made up of 14 amino acids. Losses at the gene ends were 4 bases for V and 5 bases for J; bases not matched to a gene: 9.